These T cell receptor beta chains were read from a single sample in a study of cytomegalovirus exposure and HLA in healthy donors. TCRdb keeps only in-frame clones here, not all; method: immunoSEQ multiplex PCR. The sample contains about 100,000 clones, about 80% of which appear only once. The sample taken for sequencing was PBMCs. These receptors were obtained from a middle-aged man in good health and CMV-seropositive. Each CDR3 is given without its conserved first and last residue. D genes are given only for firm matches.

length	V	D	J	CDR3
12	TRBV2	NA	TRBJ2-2	ASSEQGNAGELF
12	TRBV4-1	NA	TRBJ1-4	ASSHLSGGEKLF
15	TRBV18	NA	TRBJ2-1	ASSPVSAGSGYNEQF
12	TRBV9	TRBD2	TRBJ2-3	ATAMGGFEDTQY
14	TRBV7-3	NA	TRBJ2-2	ASSPPGAGGSGELF
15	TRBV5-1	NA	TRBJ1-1	ASSLAGGGFMNTEAF
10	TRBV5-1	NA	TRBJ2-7	ASRDGAYEQY
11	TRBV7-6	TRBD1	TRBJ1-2	ASSPTGNYGYT
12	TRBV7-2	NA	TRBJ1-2	ASSPVVSGYGYT
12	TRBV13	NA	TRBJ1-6	ASSLNRVNSPLH
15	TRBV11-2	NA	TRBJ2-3	ASSLESRGFSTDTQY
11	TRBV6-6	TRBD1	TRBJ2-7	ASSPSSTGGAY
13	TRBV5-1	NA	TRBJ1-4	ASSPVGVGNEKLF
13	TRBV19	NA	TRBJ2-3	ASTRGVQTTDTQY
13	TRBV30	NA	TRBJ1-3	AWSGSESSGNTIY
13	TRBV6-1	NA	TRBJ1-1	ASSDWEGRDTEAF
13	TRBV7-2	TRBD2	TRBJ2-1	ASSPQGLLHNEQF
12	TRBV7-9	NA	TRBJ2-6	ASLPSAGANVLT
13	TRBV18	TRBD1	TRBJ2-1	ASRPGQGARNEQF
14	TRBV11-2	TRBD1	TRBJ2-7	ASSLEGGDRGYEQY
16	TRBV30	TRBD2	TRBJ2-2	AWSVPGSGRIYTGELF
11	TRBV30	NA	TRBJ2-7	AWSVYFPYEQY
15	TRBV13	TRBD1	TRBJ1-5	ASSLSGGDWSNQPQH
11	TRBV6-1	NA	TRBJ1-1	ASSVEGGAQAF
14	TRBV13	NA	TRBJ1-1	ASSFLTGSPHTEAF
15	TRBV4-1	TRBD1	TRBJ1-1	ASSQDESQGANTEAF
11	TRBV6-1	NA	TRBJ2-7	ASSFSVSYEQY
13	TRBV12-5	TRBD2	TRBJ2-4	ASGLVSGGMNIQY
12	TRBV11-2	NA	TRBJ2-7	ASGPGQSSYEQY
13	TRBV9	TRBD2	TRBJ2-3	ASSGLAGAPDTQY
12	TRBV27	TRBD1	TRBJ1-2	ASSRTGVGYGYT
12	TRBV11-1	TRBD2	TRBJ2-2	ASSLVLATGELF
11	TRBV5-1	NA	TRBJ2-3	ASSLEGADTQY
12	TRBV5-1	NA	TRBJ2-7	ASSWSGSSYEQY
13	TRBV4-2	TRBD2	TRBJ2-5	ASSQDGGDQETQY
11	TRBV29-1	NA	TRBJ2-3	SADSGVTDTQY
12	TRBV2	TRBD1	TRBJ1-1	ASSLRGRGTEAF
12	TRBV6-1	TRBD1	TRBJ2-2	ASSDGTETGELF
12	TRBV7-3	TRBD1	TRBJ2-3	ASSSGQGTDTQY
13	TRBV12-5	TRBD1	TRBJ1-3	ASGPDRGPGNTIY